The text below deals with one T cell receptor (beta chain). The germline gives CDR1 LNHNV, CDR2 YYDKDF (reference sequence). This CDR3 comprises 15 residues. J lost 5 bases, V lost 2 bases, and 6 bases had no gene match. TCRdb's table, derived via immunoSEQ multiplex PCR, lists solely in-frame clones and lacks some. This sample has 90,000 to 150,000 clones, with roughly 89% found just once. This record comes from a study of blood T cell repertoires in COVID-19. Study-wide background: Samples taken during acute and convalescent COVID-19 were collected in the United States, Italy and Spain.

Sequenced: peripheral blood. The rearrangement links TRBV15 to TRBJ1-2; 9 bases map to TRBD1. The sequence derives from a human donor with acute or convalescent COVID-19. The donor label of this sample is uncertain. CDR3 nucleotides: TGTGCCACCAGCAGATCCGGACAGGGGTTGTATGGCTACACCTTC. Protein sequence: CATSRSGQGLYGYTF. The full variable domain, its missing parts supplied by reference TRBV15 and TRBJ1-2, is DAMVIQNPRYQVTQFGKPVTLSCSQTLNHNVMYWYQQKSSQAPKLLFHYYDKDFNNEADTPDNFQSRRPNTSFCFLDIRSPGLGDTAMYLCATSRSGQGLYGYTFGSGTRLTVV.